This TCR beta chain was profiled in a study of tumor-infiltrating lymphocytes in primary liver carcinoma (TCRdb year 2017). For context, the study as a whole: Four to six patients with histopathologically diagnosed primary liver carcinoma underwent surgical resection in China between 2015 and March 2016. For each liver tumor, the study sampled five regions along with adjacent normal tissue and blood, and applied TCRbeta repertoire sequencing, expression microarrays and whole-exome sequencing. Hepatocellular carcinoma (four) or combined HCC and intrahepatic cholangiocarcinoma (one) was present in the five patients, who were three men and two women aged 30 to 69 years. A total of some 35 specimens from 5 patients underwent TCRbeta repertoire sequencing, comprising 25 or so tumor regions, 5 adjacent noncancerous liver tissues and 5 peripheral blood samples. The tumors of the five patients were staged as T1-T3 N0M0, with maximum diameters ranging from 4.2 to 10 cm. Roughly 3.5 to 7.13 million productive TCRbeta reads were obtained per sample, and no significant difference in read depth was found between tissue types. Repertoires from technical replicates were highly reproducible, with mean shared-clone rates around 0.89 and correlation coefficients above 0.98. On the study overall, not on this receptor specifically: A significantly larger repertoire fraction was made up by the top 250 clones in tumors than in blood (p = 0.039). Repertoire overlap was found to be higher between tumor regions (mean roughly 35%) than between tumor-adjacent (about 17%) or tumor-blood (about 15%) pairs, consistent with antigen-driven expansion. Comparison of CD4+ and CD8+ T cell repertoires was precluded by the use of bulk unsorted samples. With just a few patients in the study, the authors point out that the findings should be validated in a larger study. Because sequencing covered only the TCR beta chain and unpaired alpha chains were not captured, true repertoire diversity is likely underestimated.

V is shortened by 0 bases, J by 4 bases, and the region joining them spans 5 bases. From a lookup of the germline V gene (reference sequence), CDR1 and CDR2 are MNHNY and SVGAGI. The CDR3 sequence holds 13 residues, the cysteine and phenylalanine included. Only the CDR3 DNA stays, 39 bases, in frame from base 1. Only a few counts were recorded for this clonotype. Its recognized antigen is unknown. No base qualities exist here, and no much larger clone lies one base off it. TCRbeta-specific cDNA was reverse-transcribed from 500 to 550 ng total RNA using a constant-region primer and ProtoScript II reverse transcriptase. TCRbeta libraries were built with three nested multiplex PCR rounds, a slightly modified ARM-PCR procedure. Each of the first two PCR rounds ran for approximately 10 cycles using multiplex TRBV1-TRBV30 forward primers together with a Cbeta reverse primer. A final 25-cycle PCR with Deep VentR polymerase added sample barcodes and Illumina adapters. Before sequencing, amplicons of 200-500 bp were gel-purified using a QIAquick gel extraction kit. An Illumina HiSeq 2500 was used to sequence the TCRbeta amplicons with 250-bp paired-end reads. The authors' pipeline ran thus. Quality trimming of reads was performed with Trimmomatic v0.33, and paired reads were merged with FLASH v1.2.11 so that full CDR3 sequences could be recovered. V, D and J germline segments were assigned to the rearranged TCRbeta sequences by MiGEC v1.2.1b. Clonotype statistics, along with Shannon-Wiener diversity indices, were calculated using VDJtools v1.0.0. Except for diversity analysis, only each sample's 250 most abundant clonotypes were used in subsequent analyses to reduce sampling bias. The public reads were run again by TCRdb, first through fastp at Q25 and then through MiXCR, and only productive beta chains were kept. Rows are combined by CDR3 protein, so each entry shows the most common genes and DNA. The V and J calls come from TCRdb's annotation, not from the publication. The sample table lists about 310,000 distinct CDR3 sequences, more than 55% of them with a count of one. The leading ten clones occupy about a sixth of the sample.

TRIzol reagent was used to extract blood RNA from unsorted whole blood, while the DNeasy Blood & Tissue kit provided the germline DNA. At the time of sampling, the patients had chronic HBV infection and had not received any treatment. Approximately 3.8 milliliters of peripheral blood were collected into K2EDTA tubes before surgery. This clonotype was obtained from a woman in her thirties with primary liver carcinoma and hepatitis B virus infection. The receptor chain draws on TRBV6-6 and TRBJ2-3; the D gene cannot be resolved reliably. The sample consisted of peripheral blood. The CDR3 is CASSYSTADTQYF. The sequenced DNA: TGTGCCAGCAGTTACTCGACCGCAGATACGCAGTATTTT.